What follows are 14 T cell receptor beta chains derived from one specimen sequenced in a study of immune characterization of retroperitoneal liposarcoma. TCRdb reanalysed the PCR reads using MiXCR and keeps one entry per CDR3 protein. Of some 9,600 distinct CDR3 sequences detected, approximately 35% appear once; the ten largest clones hold roughly 9.1%. Sequenced material: tumor tissue. Source of these receptors: a female donor with retroperitoneal liposarcoma.

The chain couples TRBV6-1 to TRBJ2-1; weak D call: TRBD1 (6 bases). Germline V gene data show CDR1 as MNHNS and CDR2 as SASEGT. The CDR3 runs to 13 residues. Trimming removed 5 bases at V and 7 bases at J, with 12 bases between. CDR3 coding DNA: TGTGCCAGCAGTCCGGAGAGGGGGAATGAGCAGTTCTTC. It is translated as CASSPERGNEQFF.

This clonotype counts as large. The CDR3 nucleotides read TGTGCCAGCAGCTTAGATGCCACCACCTCGCGGGAGACCCAGTACTTC. It codes for CASSLDATTSRETQYF. This chain links TRBV7-2 with TRBJ2-5; the D is unclear. The CDR3 consists of 16 residues. V gave up 1 base and J gave up 5 bases, with 17 bases separating them. From germline, CDR1 is SGHTA and CDR2 FQGNSA.

V gene TRBV7-4 combines with J gene TRBJ2-3; 7 bases fit TRBD2. The ends lost 10 bases at V and 10 bases at J; junction bases unmatched: 11. The CDR3 covers 12 residues. CDR1 and CDR2 from the germline V gene are SGHVT and SQSDAQ. CDR3 nucleotides: TGTGCCACAGGCGAGGGCGGGGGTTCGCAGTATTTT. As protein: CATGEGGGSQYF.

The gene calls are TRBV27 and TRBJ2-2; D remains ambiguous. V gave up 6 bases and J gave up 4 bases, with 12 bases separating them. Germline V CDR1 and CDR2: MNHEY, SMNVEV (reference sequence). The CDR3 sequence is 14 residues long. The DNA for the CDR3 is TGTGCCAGCAGGCCCTTAAGTCCCACCGGGGAGCTGTTTTTT. The encoded protein is CASRPLSPTGELFF.

The CDR3 DNA follows: TGCGCCAGCAGACGCCAAACAGGATTTAATGAAAAACTGTTTTTT. This encodes CASRRQTGFNEKLFF. The chain employs TRBV10-1 and TRBJ1-4; TRBD1 is a possible D gene (5 bases). Germline V lookup: CDR1 WNHNN, CDR2 SYGVQD (reference sequence). Trimming shortened V by 6 bases and J by 4 bases, and 15 bases separated the two germline ends. The CDR3 length is 15 residues.

This clonotype turned up a few times. V is TRBV7-6 and J is TRBJ2-2; no definite D call. The CDR3 consists of 14 residues. Between the trimmed V and J ends, which lost 2 bases and 4 bases, there was a span of 8 bases. Germline CDR1 reads SGHVS; CDR2 reads FNYEAQ. The DNA for the CDR3 is TGTGCCAGCAGCTTACTGGGCTTCACCGGGGAGCTGTTTTTT. The encoded protein is CASSLLGFTGELFF.

This clonotype was counted between two and nine times. The V and J genes are TRBV11-3 and TRBJ1-1, with D unclear. V lost 1 base to trimming and J lost 10 bases, with 10 bases between them. The CDR3 runs 12 residues. Germline V gene lookup returns CDR1 SGHNT and CDR2 YENEEA. As DNA, the CDR3 is TGTGCCAGCAGCTTAGTGAAGGGTGGAGCTTTCTTT. This translates into CASSLVKGGAFF.

This chain connects TRBV27 to TRBJ2-2; D unresolved. CDR1 and CDR2 (germline): MNHEY, SMNVEV (reference sequence). The V and J ends lost 1 base and 6 bases respectively, with 6 bases between them. The CDR3 is made up of 13 amino acids. The CDR3 is CASSLYGSGELFF. For the CDR3, the DNA is TGTGCCAGCAGTTTATATGGATCCGGGGAGCTGTTTTTT.

Note on this clonotype: It may be a read error: a sequence one base away is much more abundant. The chain has TRBV6-1 and TRBJ2-5; D remains ambiguous. TRBJ2-1 matches the DNA end more closely, so the J call is doubtful. The CDR3 runs to 11 residues. Germline V gene data show CDR1 as MNHNS and CDR2 as SASEGT. As DNA, the CDR3 is TGTGCCAGCACCATAAACTACGAGCAGTTCTTC. Protein sequence: CASTINYEQFF.

The genes are TRBV6-1 and TRBJ2-2; 7 positions agree with TRBD1. Germline trimming cut 6 bases from V and 0 bases from J; bases unmatched to any gene: 10. Germline assignment: CDR1 MNHNS and CDR2 SASEGT. The CDR3 is 17 amino acids. The CDR3 sequence is CASSSDAGTANTGELFF. In DNA, the CDR3 is TGTGCCAGCAGCTCGGACGCCGGGACAGCGAACACCGGGGAGCTGTTTTTT.

This clonotype showed up just a few times. V and J are TRBV12-3 or TRBV12-4 and TRBJ2-5; D ambiguous. This CDR3 spans 13 amino acids. V was pared by 2 bases and J by 3 bases, with 7 bases between. The CDR3 region is CASSLSTEETQYF. DNA for the CDR3: TGTGCCAGCAGTTTATCCACCGAAGAGACCCAGTACTTC.

The chain has TRBV6-5 and TRBJ1-2; the match to TRBD1 covers 8 bases. Germline CDR1 reads MNHEY; CDR2 reads SVGAGI. Trimming removed 6 bases from V and 8 bases from J; junction bases left unmatched: 14. The CDR3 covers 15 residues. The CDR3 loop reads CASRKPDRDWEGYTF. In DNA, the CDR3 is TGTGCCAGCAGAAAACCGGACAGGGACTGGGAGGGCTACACCTTC.

This chain connects TRBV6-1 to TRBJ2-5, with D unresolved. Judging by the DNA end, TRBJ2-1 fits better; the J call may be wrong. This CDR3 is built from 14 residues. Looked up from germline, CDR1 is MNHNS and CDR2 is SASEGT. The CDR3 bases are TGTGCCAGTCCAAAAGGGCGCTGGAGAGAGACCCAGTTCTTC. It translates to CASPKGRWRETQFF.

The J gene is TRBJ2-3, the V gene TRBV6-8; D is ambiguous. The J call may be incorrect, as the DNA end agrees better with TRBJ2-7. The CDR3 has 11 residues. CDR1 is MNHGY, CDR2 SAAAGT, per germline. CDR3 protein: CASSPWAEQYF. In DNA, the CDR3 is TGTGCCAGCAGCCCCTGGGCCGAGCAGTACTTC.